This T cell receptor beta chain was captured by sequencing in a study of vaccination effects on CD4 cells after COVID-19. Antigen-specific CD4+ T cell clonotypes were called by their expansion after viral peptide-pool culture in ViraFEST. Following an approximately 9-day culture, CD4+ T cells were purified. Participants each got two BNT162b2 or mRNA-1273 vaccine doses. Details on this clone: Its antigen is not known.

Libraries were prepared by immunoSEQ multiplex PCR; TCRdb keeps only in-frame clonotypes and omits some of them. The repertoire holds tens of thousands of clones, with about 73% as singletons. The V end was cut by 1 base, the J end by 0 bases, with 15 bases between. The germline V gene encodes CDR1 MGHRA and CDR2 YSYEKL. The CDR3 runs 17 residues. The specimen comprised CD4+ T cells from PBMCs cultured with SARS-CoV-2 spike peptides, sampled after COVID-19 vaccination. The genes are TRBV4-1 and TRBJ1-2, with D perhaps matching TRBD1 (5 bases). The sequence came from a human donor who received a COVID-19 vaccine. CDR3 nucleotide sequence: TGCGCCAGCAGCCAAGGGGGCCGGGACCTTACTAACTATGGCTACACCTTC. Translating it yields CASSQGGRDLTNYGYTF.